This T cell receptor (beta chain) was profiled in a study of blood T cells in healthy people across ages. Note on this clonotype: As yet, its antigen is unknown.

The CDR3 runs 16 residues. Trimming removed 3 bases from V and 2 bases from J, with 18 bases in between. Germline loops: CDR1 DFQATT, CDR2 SNEGSKA (reference sequence). Study results and limitations: Per million T cells, TCR beta diversity dropped roughly linearly as age increased. Researchers deemed the diversity estimates from one million T cells underestimates.

The second PCR ran about 6 to 11 cycles with a sample-barcoded 5' primer and J-beta primers. MiXCR, applied by TCRdb to the 5' RACE reads, yields one record per CDR3 protein. The sample records 910,000 or so distinct CDR3 sequences, approximately 50% being singletons. The sample taken for sequencing was blood. The gene calls are TRBV20-1 and TRBJ2-3, with D perhaps TRBD1 or TRBD2 (6 bases each). The receptor comes from a woman in her fifties or sixties in good health. CDR3 in DNA: TGCAGTGCTAGCGCATGGAGGAGGGGGTACACAGATACGCAGTATTTT. This translates into CSASAWRRGYTDTQYF.